The present entry profiles one T cell receptor (beta chain) with its context. Its antigen is currently unknown. The same CDR3 is also encoded by other DNA sequences in this sample. This sample was included in a study of cytomegalovirus exposure and HLA in healthy donors. Overall study context: In terms of ancestry, the Caucasian-associated cluster contained about 80% of the 350 to 450 genotyped donors. Study-level results: A link between a missense DCLRE1C variant and TCR beta V- and J-gene trimming emerged from a later analysis. Association with HLA alleles at 0.05 false discovery rate was found for 17,000 or so TCR beta sequences in a later analysis. A few CMV-associated chains proved CMV antigen-specific in vitro.

Germline V gene data show CDR1 as LNHDA and CDR2 as SQIVND (reference sequence). V lost 1 base to trimming and J lost 4 bases; unmatched junction nucleotides: 3. The CDR3 totals 16 residues. PCR was performed using 60 Vbeta and 13 Jbeta primers. The method was immunoSEQ multiplex PCR; TCRdb's version includes in-frame clones alone and lacks a portion of them. This sample has about 220,000 clones, with over 80% found just once. The origin of this receptor is a boy aged 2 to 10 in good health and CMV-seronegative. Material: PBMCs. The chain employs TRBV19 and TRBJ2-3, with 12 nucleotides matching TRBD2. The CDR3 sequence: CASSIGASGGADTQYF. The CDR3 nucleotides are TGTGCCAGTAGTATAGGAGCTAGCGGGGGGGCAGATACGCAGTATTTT.